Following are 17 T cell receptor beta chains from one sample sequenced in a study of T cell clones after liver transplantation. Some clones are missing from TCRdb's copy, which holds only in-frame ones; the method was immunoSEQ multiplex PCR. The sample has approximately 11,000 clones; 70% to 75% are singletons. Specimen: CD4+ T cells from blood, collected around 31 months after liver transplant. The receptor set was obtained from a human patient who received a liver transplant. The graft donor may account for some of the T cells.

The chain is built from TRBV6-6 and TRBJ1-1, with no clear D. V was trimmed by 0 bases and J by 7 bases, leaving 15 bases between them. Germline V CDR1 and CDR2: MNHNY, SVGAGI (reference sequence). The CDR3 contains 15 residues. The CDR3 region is CASSYSFSGNGEAFF. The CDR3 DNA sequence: TGTGCCAGCAGTTACTCCTTTTCAGGCAATGGTGAAGCTTTCTTT.

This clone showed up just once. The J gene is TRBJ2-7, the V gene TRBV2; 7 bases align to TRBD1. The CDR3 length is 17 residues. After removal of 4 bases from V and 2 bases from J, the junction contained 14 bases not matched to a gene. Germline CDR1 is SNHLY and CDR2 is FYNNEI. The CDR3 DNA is TGTGCCAGCAGTGTTGATGTTGAGACAGGGAAGCCCTACGAGCAGTACTTC. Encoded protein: CASSVDVETGKPYEQYF.

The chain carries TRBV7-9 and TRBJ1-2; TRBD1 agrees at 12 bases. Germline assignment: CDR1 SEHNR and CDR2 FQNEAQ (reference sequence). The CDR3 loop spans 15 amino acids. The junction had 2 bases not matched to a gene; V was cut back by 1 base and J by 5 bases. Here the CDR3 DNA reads TGTGCCAGCAGCTTAGTGGGACAGGGGGCGTATGGCTACACCTTC. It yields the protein CASSLVGQGAYGYTF.

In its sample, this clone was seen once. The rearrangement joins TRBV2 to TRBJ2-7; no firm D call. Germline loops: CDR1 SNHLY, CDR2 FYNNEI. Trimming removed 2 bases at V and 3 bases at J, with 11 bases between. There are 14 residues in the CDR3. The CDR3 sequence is CASSERGGVYEQYF. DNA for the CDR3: TGTGCCAGCAGTGAACGCGGTGGGGTCTACGAGCAGTACTTC.

The CDR3 spells CASSEWTSTNDEQFF. Written as DNA, the CDR3 is TGCGCCAGCAGTGAGTGGACTAGCACGAACGATGAGCAGTTCTTC. This chain uses TRBV10-1 with TRBJ2-1; TRBD2 agrees at 8 bases. Unmatched junction bases numbered 7, after V lost 1 base and J lost 8 bases. This CDR3 has 15 amino acids. CDR1 and CDR2 (germline): WNHNN, SYGVQD (reference sequence).

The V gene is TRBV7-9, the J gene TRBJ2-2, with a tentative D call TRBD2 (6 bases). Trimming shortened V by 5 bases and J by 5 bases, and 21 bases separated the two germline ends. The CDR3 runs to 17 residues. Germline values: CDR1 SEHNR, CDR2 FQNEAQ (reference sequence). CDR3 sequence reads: CASSPSGRGLRTGELFF. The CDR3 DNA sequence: TGTGCCAGCAGCCCAAGCGGGCGGGGATTAAGGACCGGGGAGCTGTTTTTT.

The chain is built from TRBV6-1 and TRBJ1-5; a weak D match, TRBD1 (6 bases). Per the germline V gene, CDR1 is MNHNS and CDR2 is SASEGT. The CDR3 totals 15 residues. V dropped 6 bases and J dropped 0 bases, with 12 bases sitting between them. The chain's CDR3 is CASSRTELSNQPQHF. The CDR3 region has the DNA TGTGCCAGCAGCAGGACAGAACTTAGCAATCAGCCCCAGCATTTT.

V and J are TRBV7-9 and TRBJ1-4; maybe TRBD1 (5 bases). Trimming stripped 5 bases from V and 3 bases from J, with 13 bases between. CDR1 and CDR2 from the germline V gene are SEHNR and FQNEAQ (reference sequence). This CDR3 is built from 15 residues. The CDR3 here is CASSPAGSSNEKLFF. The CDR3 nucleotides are TGTGCCAGCAGCCCCGCAGGGAGTTCTAATGAAAAACTGTTTTTT.

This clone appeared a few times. CDR3 DNA: TGTGCCAGCAGCTTGGGTGAAGGGGGCTACGAGCAGTACTTC. It specifies CASSLGEGGYEQYF. The genes are TRBV5-6 and TRBJ2-7, with D tentatively TRBD1 (6 bases). The germline V and J ends were trimmed by 0 bases and 3 bases, with 10 bases remaining between them. CDR3 length: 14 amino acids. Per germline, CDR1 SGHDT and CDR2 YYEEEE.

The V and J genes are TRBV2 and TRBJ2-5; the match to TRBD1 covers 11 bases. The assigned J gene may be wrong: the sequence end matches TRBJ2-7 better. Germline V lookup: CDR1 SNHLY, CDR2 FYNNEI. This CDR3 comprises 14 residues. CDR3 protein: CASSKDRGLDEQYF. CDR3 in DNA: TGTGCCAGCAGTAAGGACAGGGGGCTCGACGAGCAGTACTTC.

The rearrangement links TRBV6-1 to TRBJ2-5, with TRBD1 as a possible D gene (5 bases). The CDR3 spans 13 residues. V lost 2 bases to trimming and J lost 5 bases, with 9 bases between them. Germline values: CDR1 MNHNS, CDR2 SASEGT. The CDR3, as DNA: TGTGCCAGCAGTGAAACAGGCTGGGAGACCCAGTACTTC. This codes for CASSETGWETQYF.

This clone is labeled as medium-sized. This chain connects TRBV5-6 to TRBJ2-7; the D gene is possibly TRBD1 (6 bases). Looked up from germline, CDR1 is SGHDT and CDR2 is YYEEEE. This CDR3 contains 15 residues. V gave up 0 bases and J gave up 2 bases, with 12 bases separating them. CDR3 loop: CASSLVGAGAYEQYV. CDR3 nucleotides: TGTGCCAGCAGCTTGGTGGGGGCCGGGGCCTACGAGCAGTACGTC.

The CDR3 loop is CASMPGSSYEQYF. The CDR3 bases are TGTGCCAGCATGCCAGGGAGCTCCTACGAGCAGTACTTC. This chain uses TRBV2 with TRBJ2-7; either TRBD1 or TRBD2 may supply D (5 bases each). The CDR3 covers 13 residues. Trimming left V 7 bases short and J 0 bases short, with 10 bases between. Germline lookup yields CDR1 SNHLY and CDR2 FYNNEI.

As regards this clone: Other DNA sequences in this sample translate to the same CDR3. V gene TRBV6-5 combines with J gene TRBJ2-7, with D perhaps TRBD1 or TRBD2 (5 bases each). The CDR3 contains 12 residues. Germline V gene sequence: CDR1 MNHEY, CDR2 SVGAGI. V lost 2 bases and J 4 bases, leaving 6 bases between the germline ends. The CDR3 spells CASSYGTYEQYF. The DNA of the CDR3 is TGTGCCAGCAGTTACGGGACGTACGAGCAGTACTTC.

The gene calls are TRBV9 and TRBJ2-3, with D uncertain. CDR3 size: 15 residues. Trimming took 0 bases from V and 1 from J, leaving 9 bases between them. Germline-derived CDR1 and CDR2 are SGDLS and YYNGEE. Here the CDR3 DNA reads TGTGCCAGCAGCGTAGAAGGGATCCGCACAGATACGCAGTATTTT. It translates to CASSVEGIRTDTQYF.

The chain's CDR3 is CASSYGQPFYGYTF. The CDR3 coding sequence is TGTGCCAGCAGTTACGGACAGCCGTTCTATGGCTACACCTTC. The chain is built from TRBV6-5 and TRBJ1-2, with a tentative D call TRBD1 (6 bases). The CDR3 runs 14 residues. V was trimmed by 2 bases and J by 4 bases, leaving 11 bases between them. The germline CDR1 and CDR2 sequences are MNHEY and SVGAGI.

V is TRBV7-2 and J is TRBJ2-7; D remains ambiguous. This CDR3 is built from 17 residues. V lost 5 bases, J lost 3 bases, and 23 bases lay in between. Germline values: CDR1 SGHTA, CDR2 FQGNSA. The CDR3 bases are TGTGCCAGCAGCCCCCAGGCCCCTCCTAGATTTGTCTACGAGCAGTACTTC. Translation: CASSPQAPPRFVYEQYF.